This T cell receptor beta chain was retrieved from a study of PD-1 blockade in classical Hodgkin lymphoma. Study-wide results and caveats: Those achieving complete response showed baseline diversity like newly diagnosed patients. The CD4+ diversity rise by C4D1 was clearest in complete responders.

Note on this clone: As yet, its antigen is unknown.

Time point noted: cycle 4 day 1 (C4D1), after 6 weeks of nivolumab. The patients all showed relapse after autologous stem cell transplantation, while their brentuximab vedotin exposure varied. The assay was immunoSEQ multiplex PCR, and TCRdb's table has in-frame clones only and misses some. The sample carries tens of thousands of clones, more than 70% recorded once. The receptor comes from a human donor with classical Hodgkin lymphoma. Sequenced here: peripheral blood mononuclear cells (PBMCs), sampled before the fourth cycle of nivolumab.

The CDR3 reads CASRRDRWNTGELFF. CDR3 bases: TGTGCCAGCAGGCGTGACAGGTGGAACACCGGGGAGCTGTTTTTT. The chain uses TRBV27 and TRBJ2-2, with D perhaps matching TRBD1 (6 bases). The length of the CDR3 is 15 residues. V was clipped by 6 bases and J by 1 base, with 12 bases between them. CDR1 is MNHEY and CDR2 is SMNVEV in the germline V gene (reference sequence).